The 23 T cell receptor beta chains presented below share a single source sample, sequenced in a study of blood T cell repertoires in COVID-19. Sequencing used immunoSEQ multiplex PCR; TCRdb keeps in-frame clones, though not all of them. The table includes 87,000 or so clones, about four fifths detected once. Sequenced material: peripheral blood. The origin of the receptors is a woman aged 70-85 years with acute or convalescent COVID-19.

V is TRBV9 and J is TRBJ2-1; weak D call: TRBD2 (6 bases). Looked up from germline, CDR1 is SGDLS and CDR2 is YYNGEE. The length of the CDR3 is 15 residues. V was pared by 0 bases and J by 3 bases, with 10 bases between. The CDR3 sequence: CASSVVGGGYNEQFF. The CDR3 DNA follows: TGTGCCAGCAGCGTAGTGGGGGGAGGCTACAATGAGCAGTTCTTC.

The chain combines TRBV5-1 with TRBJ2-1, with a weak D call TRBD2 (5 bases). The V end lost 4 bases, the J end lost 0 bases, and 11 bases lay between the germline ends. This CDR3 has 15 residues. Germline loops: CDR1 SGHRS, CDR2 YFSETQ. The CDR3 loop is CASSGLGSSYNEQFF. The CDR3 DNA follows: TGCGCCAGCAGCGGTCTGGGGAGCTCCTACAATGAGCAGTTCTTC.

V is TRBV3-1 (or the pseudogene TRBV3-2) and J is TRBJ1-1; maybe TRBD1 (5 bases). The CDR3 loop spans 15 amino acids. Germline lookup yields CDR1 LGHDT and CDR2 YNNKEL (reference sequence). Trimming shortened V by 2 bases and J by 3 bases, and 13 bases separated the two germline ends. CDR3 residues: CASSQRGAGDTEAFF. The DNA of the CDR3 is TGTGCCAGCAGCCAACGTGGGGCAGGAGACACTGAAGCTTTCTTT.

V usage is TRBV5-1 and J usage is TRBJ1-6; a possible D gene is TRBD1 (6 bases). In germline, CDR1 is SGHRS, CDR2 YFSETQ. V gave up 2 bases and J gave up 6 bases, with 9 bases separating them. The CDR3 is made up of 14 amino acids. For the CDR3, the DNA is TGCGCCAGCAGCTTCACAGGGATTAATTCACCCCTCCACTTT. It translates to CASSFTGINSPLHF.

This chain links TRBV12-3 or TRBV12-4 with TRBJ1-1; 7 bases fit TRBD1. J was trimmed by 1 base and V by 7 bases; bases with no gene match: 3. This CDR3 has 13 amino acids. The CDR3 DNA follows: TGTGCCAGCACGGGACAGTCGAACACTGAAGCTTTCTTT. Translated, it gives CASTGQSNTEAFF.

The chain couples TRBV3-1 (or the pseudogene TRBV3-2) to TRBJ1-1; D not resolved. CDR1 is LGHDT and CDR2 is YNNKEL in the germline V gene (reference sequence). The CDR3 length is 12 residues. V was cut by 5 bases and J by 1 base, with 5 bases left in between. CDR3 DNA: TGTGCCAGCAGCGAGCCGAACACTGAAGCTTTCTTT. Translating gives CASSEPNTEAFF.

The CDR3 sequence: CASSPDRGVAQHF. The CDR3 bases are TGTGCCAGCTCACCCGACCGGGGAGTGGCCCAGCATTTT. V and J are TRBV18 and TRBJ1-5; D not certain. V lost 3 bases to trimming and J lost 11 bases, with 14 bases between them. The CDR3 consists of 13 residues. The germline gives CDR1 KGHSH, CDR2 LQKENI.

This sequence joins TRBV29-1 and TRBJ1-1; TRBD1 might be the D (6 bases). Per germline, CDR1 SQVTM and CDR2 ANQGSEA. Trimming removed 6 bases from V and 1 base from J, with 18 bases in between. The CDR3 runs 15 residues. The CDR3: CSVQDRSKGNTEAFF. CDR3 DNA: TGCAGCGTCCAAGACAGGTCTAAGGGGAACACTGAAGCTTTCTTT.

The genes are TRBV7-9 and TRBJ2-5; 9 bases match TRBD2. V lost 3 bases to trimming and J lost 2 bases; unmatched junction nucleotides: 4. CDR3 size: 15 residues. Germline V gives CDR1 SEHNR, CDR2 FQNEAQ (reference sequence). The CDR3 region is CASSFSLAGQETQYF. The CDR3 DNA reads TGTGCCAGCAGCTTTAGCCTAGCGGGACAAGAGACCCAGTACTTC.

The V and J genes are TRBV10-3 and TRBJ1-2; D is perhaps TRBD1 (5 bases). Germline assignment: CDR1 ENHRY and CDR2 SYGVKD. Between the trimmed V and J ends, which lost 3 bases and 1 base, there was a span of 9 bases. There are 14 residues in the CDR3. CDR3 coding DNA: TGTGCCATCAGTGAAGGGACTGATAACTATGGCTACACCTTC. The encoded protein is CAISEGTDNYGYTF.

V is TRBV28 and J is TRBJ1-3, with no clear D. CDR1 is MDHEN, CDR2 SYDVKM, per germline. The CDR3 loop spans 13 amino acids. Trimming cost V 3 bases and J 0 bases, with 3 bases left between them. CDR3 loop: CASSFSSGNTIYF. Here the CDR3 DNA reads TGTGCCAGCAGTTTTAGCTCTGGAAACACCATATATTTT.

The V and J genes are TRBV28 and TRBJ1-2, with 8 positions matching TRBD1. This CDR3 has 13 residues. J lost 7 bases, V lost 6 bases, and 7 bases had no gene match. Germline-derived CDR1 and CDR2 are MDHEN and SYDVKM. The chain's CDR3 is CASSHGQGLGYTF. CDR3 DNA: TGTGCCAGCAGCCACGGACAGGGCCTTGGCTACACCTTC.

The CDR3 sequence is CASRSPPGTGDYNEQFF. The CDR3 DNA follows: TGTGCCAGCAGGTCCCCTCCAGGGACAGGGGATTACAATGAGCAGTTCTTC. The chain uses TRBV28 and TRBJ2-1; the match to TRBD1 covers 10 bases. The CDR3 sequence is 17 residues long. J was trimmed by 4 bases and V by 6 bases; bases with no gene match: 12. Per germline, CDR1 MDHEN and CDR2 SYDVKM.

The V call is TRBV3-1 (or the pseudogene TRBV3-2), the J call TRBJ1-2; 8 positions agree with TRBD1. This CDR3 region has 16 residues. Trimming removed 1 base from V and 1 base from J; junction bases left unmatched: 5. Germline loops: CDR1 LGHDT, CDR2 YNNKEL (reference sequence). The CDR3 sequence is CASSQANTGGNYGYTF. The CDR3 bases are TGTGCCAGCAGCCAAGCAAACACAGGGGGTAACTATGGCTACACCTTC.

The table lists this clone with a few counts. The V and J genes are TRBV27 and TRBJ2-1, with 7 bases fitting TRBD1. Trimming took 9 bases from V and 3 from J; bases not matched to a gene: 11. Germline V gives CDR1 MNHEY, CDR2 SMNVEV (reference sequence). The CDR3 runs 15 residues. The CDR3 nucleotides read TGTGCCAGTAGTATTATACAGGGGAGCTACAATGAGCAGTTCTTC. Its protein is CASSIIQGSYNEQFF.

The chain couples TRBV30 to TRBJ1-6; TRBD1 agrees at 9 bases. This CDR3 is built from 14 residues. Germline V gives CDR1 GTSNPN, CDR2 SVGIG (reference sequence). J gave up 3 bases and V 4 bases, and 1 base lay outside the gene matches. The CDR3 bases are TGTGCCTGGAACAGGGGGCTCTATAATTCACCCCTCCACTTT. It encodes CAWNRGLYNSPLHF.

The rearrangement uses TRBV11-2 and TRBJ1-1; D remains ambiguous. This CDR3 region has 15 residues. The V gene lost 4 bases and the J gene lost 9 bases, with 21 bases spanning the gap. Germline lookup yields CDR1 SGHAT and CDR2 FQNNGV. CDR3: CASSSWTARSPKAFF. CDR3 bases: TGTGCCAGCAGCTCCTGGACTGCCCGGAGTCCCAAAGCTTTCTTT.

The chain employs TRBV5-5 and TRBJ1-4, with D perhaps TRBD1 (6 bases). Germline V gene lookup returns CDR1 SGHKS and CDR2 YYEKEE (reference sequence). Trimming took off 2 bases at V and 7 bases at J, with 18 bases between the two ends. The length of the CDR3 is 16 residues. The DNA of the CDR3 is TGTGCCAGCAGCTTTTCACCGGGACAAGGCTCTGAAAAACTGTTTTTT. It is translated as CASSFSPGQGSEKLFF. Complete variable domain (other parts from reference TRBV5-5 and TRBJ1-4): DAGVTQSPTHLIKTRGQQVTLRCSPISGHKSVSWYQQVLGQGPQFIFQYYEKEERGRGNFPDRFSARQFPNYSSELNVNALLLGDSALYLCASSFSPGQGSEKLFFGSGTQLSVL.

The genes are TRBV5-1 and TRBJ2-1; a weak D match, TRBD2 (5 bases). Germline V gene sequence: CDR1 SGHRS, CDR2 YFSETQ. Trimming left V 6 bases short and J 3 bases short, with 10 bases between. This CDR3 is 13 amino acids long. The CDR3 here is CASTGSLYNEQFF. DNA of the CDR3: TGCGCCAGCACGGGGAGCCTCTACAATGAGCAGTTCTTC.

The V call is TRBV5-1, the J call TRBJ1-1; D remains ambiguous. The CDR3 runs to 14 residues. V lost 0 bases to trimming and J lost 5 bases, with 11 bases between them. The germline V gene has CDR1 SGHRS and CDR2 YFSETQ. The CDR3 DNA follows: TGCGCCAGCAGCTTGGTACGGGGTGGAACTGAAGCTTTCTTT. Amino acid sequence: CASSLVRGGTEAFF.

This clone has only a few counts. The CDR3 DNA is TGTGCCAGTACCCCACTCGCACCCGGGGTTGGGAACACTGAAGCTTTCTTT. This encodes CASTPLAPGVGNTEAFF. This chain links TRBV19 with TRBJ1-1; D remains ambiguous. The ends were cut back, 7 bases at V and 1 base at J, with 22 bases in the middle. CDR3 length: 17 amino acids. Per the germline V gene, CDR1 is LNHDA and CDR2 is SQIVND (reference sequence).

V and J are TRBV18 and TRBJ2-7; the match to TRBD1 covers 7 bases. In germline, CDR1 is KGHSH, CDR2 LQKENI. Trimming took 3 bases from V and 6 from J; bases not matched to a gene: 11. This CDR3 has 15 amino acids. CDR3 sequence: CASSPPISQGVEQYF. CDR3 sequence (DNA): TGTGCCAGCTCACCTCCGATCAGTCAGGGGGTCGAGCAGTACTTC.

J is TRBJ1-3 and V is TRBV27; no clear D. Germline V CDR1 and CDR2: MNHEY, SMNVEV (reference sequence). Deletions cut 5 bases from V and 4 bases from J, with 15 bases between. This CDR3 contains 15 residues. As DNA, the CDR3 is TGTGCCAGCAGTCCGGGAGCTGGGAGAGGAAACACCATATATTTT. Translated: CASSPGAGRGNTIYF.